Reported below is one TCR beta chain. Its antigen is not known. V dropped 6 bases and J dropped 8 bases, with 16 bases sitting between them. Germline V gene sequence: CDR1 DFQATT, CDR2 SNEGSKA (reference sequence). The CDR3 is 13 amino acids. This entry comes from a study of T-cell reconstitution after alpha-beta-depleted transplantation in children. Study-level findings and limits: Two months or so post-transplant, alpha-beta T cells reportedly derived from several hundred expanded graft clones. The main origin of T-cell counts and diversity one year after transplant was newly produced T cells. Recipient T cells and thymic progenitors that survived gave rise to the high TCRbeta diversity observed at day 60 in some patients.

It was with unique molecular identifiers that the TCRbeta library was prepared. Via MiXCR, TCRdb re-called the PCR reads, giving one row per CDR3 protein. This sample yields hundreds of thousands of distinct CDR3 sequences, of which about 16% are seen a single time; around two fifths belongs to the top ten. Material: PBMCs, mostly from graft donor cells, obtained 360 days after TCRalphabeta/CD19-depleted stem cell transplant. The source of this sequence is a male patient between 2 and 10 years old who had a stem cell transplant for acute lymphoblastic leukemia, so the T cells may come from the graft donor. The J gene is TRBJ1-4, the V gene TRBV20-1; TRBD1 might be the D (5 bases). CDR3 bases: TGCAGTGCCTCCAGGGATCCAGTAGAAAAACTGTTTTTT. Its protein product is CSASRDPVEKLFF.